The present T cell receptor (beta chain) was sequenced within a study of blood T cell repertoires in COVID-19. Study background: Sample material is recorded as cDNA or gDNA derived from T cells, B-cell-depleted T cells, or PBMCs.

Germline-derived CDR1 and CDR2 are SNHLY and FYNNEI. The V end was cut by 6 bases, the J end by 5 bases, with 18 bases between. The CDR3 extends over 15 amino acids. Under the authors' procedure: Nucleated cell number was recorded as an estimate derived from reference gene primer amplification. This table comes from immunoSEQ multiplex PCR, and its TCRdb copy is limited to in-frame clones, with some not included. V, J and clone size reflect that table, while D and trimming were determined from the DNA. Seen here are some 220,000 clones, 83% observed once, and the top ten hold around 5.5%. Sequencing used peripheral blood. The source is a human donor in a cohort sampled during active COVID-19. This chain links TRBV2 with TRBJ2-3; perhaps TRBD1 as D (6 bases). CDR3 sequence: CASSHSQGLIDTQYF. The CDR3 coding sequence is TGTGCCAGCAGCCATTCTCAGGGGTTAATAGATACGCAGTATTTT.